This TCR beta chain was recorded in a study of T cell responses to AZD1222 COVID-19 vaccine. Generated by immunoSEQ multiplex PCR, the TCRdb table keeps only in-frame clones and is missing some. The table shows approximately 170,000 clones, with 91% occurring only once. The CDR3 is 17 amino acids. Trimming pared 1 base from V and 4 bases from J, leaving 19 bases between. The germline gives CDR1 SQVTM, CDR2 ANQGSEA. V usage is TRBV29-1 and J usage is TRBJ2-2, with D perhaps TRBD1 (5 bases). This receptor was obtained from an adult in good health. Sequencing used peripheral blood, obtained on day 0 of AZD1222 vaccination. The CDR3 protein is CSVEGNRQGISTGELFF. The DNA for the CDR3 is TGCAGCGTTGAAGGGAACAGGCAGGGAATCTCCACCGGGGAGCTGTTTTTT.